This TCR beta chain was obtained from a study of cytomegalovirus exposure and HLA in healthy donors. Study-wide results and caveats: In an earlier analysis, about 87% or about 30%: the productive usage of most TCR beta V segments. Researchers reported in a later analysis that common viral pathogens appeared linked to several top clusters.

As to this clone: The antigen remains undetermined.

Nominal health characterized the donors when sampled, though unrecorded immune exposures were likely. Germline V gene lookup returns CDR1 WNHNN and CDR2 SYGVQD (reference sequence). The CDR3 is 13 amino acids. Between the trimmed V and J ends, which lost 2 bases and 5 bases, there was a span of 7 bases. PCR used 60 Vbeta primers and 13 Jbeta primers. Profiling relied on immunoSEQ multiplex PCR, and the TCRdb table lists in-frame clones only, not all of them. The top ten hold around a tenth of the sample, which has 150,000 to 200,000 clones, roughly 85% seen once. The V call is TRBV10-1, the J call TRBJ1-5; no clear D gene. The TCR comes from a man aged 18-30 years in good health and CMV-seropositive. Sequencing was done on a sample of PBMCs. CDR3 in amino acids: CASSEGPDQPQHF. The DNA of the CDR3 is TGCGCCAGCAGTGAGGGTCCGGATCAGCCCCAGCATTTT.